This T cell receptor (beta chain) was sequenced in a study of beta chain features in type 1 diabetes. Sequenced material consisted of expressed TCRB transcripts (all of the isolated RNA was reverse transcribed). This table comes from immunoSEQ multiplex PCR, and its TCRdb copy is limited to in-frame clones, with some not included. This sample carries 200,000 to 250,000 clones, more than 9% of them seen once, and the ten largest clones take approximately 0.03%. This clone was seen only a few times. The CDR3 has 13 residues. CDR1 is MNHEY, CDR2 SMNVEV, per germline (reference sequence). V was shortened by 6 bases and J by 6 bases, with 14 bases between the two germline ends.

This TCR was recovered from a woman between 18 and 30 years old in good health. The sample was naive CD4+ T cells from blood. The chain combines TRBV27 with TRBJ1-2; the D gene is possibly TRBD1 (5 bases). For the CDR3, the DNA is TGTGCCAGCAGCACAAAGGACATAGATGGCTACACCTTC. It encodes CASSTKDIDGYTF.